This TCR beta chain was found in a study of cytomegalovirus exposure and HLA in healthy donors (dated by TCRdb to about 2017). Regarding the complete study: An earlier analysis of 587 of the donors reported 276 Gb of sequence data and 95 million to 130 million unique TCR beta sequences obtained from some 200 million T cells. Roughly 300 gigabases of sequencing data and 70 million to 100 million unique TCR sequences were included in an early release covering about 600 HLA-typed donors. Among the roughly 430 genotyped donors, about 83% belonged to the genetic ancestry cluster associated with self-reported Caucasian donors. The aim of the study was to test whether cataloging public T cell receptors could identify signatures of past pathogen exposure. The study used immunosequencing to profile the T cell repertoires of approximately 640 subjects and linked those repertoires to cytomegalovirus serostatus. In addition to the first cohort of 500 to 850 subjects, a separate validation cohort of approximately 120 different subjects was used. High-throughput TCR immunosequencing, statistical association of individual TCRs with disease status, and machine learning were combined to predict cytomegalovirus infection status. In a later analysis, previously published TCR beta repertoires from 550 to 750 donors were re-analyzed and high-resolution HLA genotyping was added so that TCR occurrence patterns could be studied. Rather than using new phenotypic data, the later analysis identified candidate immune exposures from TCR beta sequences and from how often those sequences occurred across donors. In an earlier analysis of 500 to 650 of the donors, high-throughput TCR beta sequencing was used to judge whether each TCR beta V gene segment behaved as functional or pseudogenic. Donor age, sex, ethnicity and CMV serostatus were compiled together with the repertoire data. A later genetic analysis took genome-wide SNP genotypes for about 60% of the roughly 670 donors and used that subset as a discovery cohort. Every discovery cohort repertoire had been produced on one sequencing platform. Class I and class II HLA loci were covered by the typing at four-digit resolution. Typing coverage differed by locus: A, B, C, DRB1 and DQB1 were typed in roughly 620-640 donors, DQA1 in 522, DPA1 in around 600, and DPB1 in 400 to 480. Because of strong linkage in the cohort, four or five DR-DQ haplotypes were treated as single units for association and clustering. Across roughly 420 genotyped donors of the cohort, an average of about 250,000 unique TCR beta nucleotide sequences per donor were sequenced, and roughly a sixth of those sequences were non-productive. What the authors observed across the whole study: Some IMGT-functional V segments, including TRBV6-2 and TRBV6-3, could not be distinguished by the 87-base-pair reads and were therefore excluded. Most CMV-associated TCR beta chains appeared to be HLA-restricted in a later analysis, and the HLA associations seemed to be driven largely by CMV exposure. Because counts were too low, roughly 16 rarely observed V segments, including chromosome 9 orphons, were left out of the earlier analysis of some 600 of the donors. In an earlier analysis of over 550 of the donors, most TCR beta V segments were observed in productive rearrangements about 87% or about 30% of the time, broadly matching IMGT annotations. The only immune exposure information available for the cohort was CMV serostatus. Three of the identified cytomegalovirus-associated TCR beta chains were confirmed in vitro to be specific for cytomegalovirus antigens. Linkage disequilibrium might explain the correlated functional status among segregating V segments, but an unknown experimental factor could not be ruled out. A later analysis found that TCR association rates varied across HLA loci, with DRB1 alleles showing the most associated TCRs and HLA-C alleles the fewest. In a later analysis, HLA-associated TCR beta chains were found to be more clonally expanded and to have lower generation probabilities than equally common non-associated chains. At a false discovery rate of 0.05, a later analysis linked about 16,000 TCR beta sequences to specific HLA alleles. Most TCR sequences were observed very rarely across donors, whereas some public TCRs were present in many individuals. Strong co-occurrence of HLA alleles, especially DR and DQ, made assigning TCR associations to individual alleles difficult. The presence/absence analyses assumed that sequencing depth was roughly uniform across donors, and that assumption may not be true. In a later genetic analysis, a missense DCLRE1C variant was associated with V-gene and J-gene trimming of TCR beta chains, and the association was replicated in an independent cohort. Because some donors lacked HLA typing at each locus, the association tests relied only on the typed subset. In both the original and validation cohorts, the classifier was reported to diagnose cytomegalovirus status with high specificity and sensitivity. In a later genetic analysis, fewer N-insertions in productive TCRs were reported among donors in an Asian-associated ancestry cluster than the roughly 700-donor mean. According to a later analysis, parvovirus B19, influenza, CMV and Epstein-Barr virus appeared linked to several top co-occurrence clusters. The cohort was sequenced for TCR beta chains only, and without alpha or paired-chain data the features that could be detected were limited. In the study, about 150 TCR beta chains were listed as associated with cytomegalovirus. A further reported finding was that TCR beta sequences accurately predicted the HLA-A and HLA-B alleles for most subjects in the first cohort. A cluster of highly shared sequence variants was judged likely to be a technical artifact of the sequencing pipeline. The authors suggested that the approach could potentially be generalized to other disease states and immunological phenotypes.

In regard to this clone: Its target antigen remains unknown. Within one base of it there is no much larger clone, and no base qualities were kept.

Measured from the cysteine to the phenylalanine, the CDR3 is 14 residues long. The kept DNA is CDR3 alone, 42 bases in frame from the first base. The germline V end is reduced by 6 bases and the J end by 7 bases; junction bases left unmatched: 11. The germline V gene sets CDR1 to MNHEY and CDR2 to SVGAGI. To prepare the library, the immunoSEQ multiplex PCR assay was applied. A mixture of 60 forward primers for TCR Vbeta segments and 13 reverse primers for TCR Jbeta segments was used in the multiplex PCR. Amplification of the CDR3 region of rearranged TCR beta genes was performed with a multiplex PCR assay on genomic DNA. On the Illumina HiSeq System, the amplified TCR beta libraries were sequenced as 87-base-pair reads. The published analysis was carried out like this. A later analysis counted about 76 million unique TCR beta chains across the 670 or so repertoires, and 10 million to 11 million of these chains were shared by at least two donors. A nearest-neighbor algorithm error-corrected the raw reads and collapsed the reads into unique sequences, merging closely related sequences to remove PCR and sequencing errors. To assign V, D and J gene segments, CDR3 sequences were aligned to IMGT reference sequences. For a sequence to be retained, at least a six-nucleotide match to both a V gene segment and a J gene segment was required. Rearrangements were classified as productive when the CDR3 lacked stop codons and remained in frame with V and J, and all other rearrangements were classified as non-productive. Following IMGT convention, CDR3 was defined as the stretch from the second conserved V-encoded cysteine up to the conserved J-encoded phenylalanine. The earlier analysis of about 530 of the donors excluded any sequence lacking an unambiguous match to a single V gene segment. An earlier analysis of 500 to 700 of the donors classified V segments as functional when productive rearrangements were above 56.7% and as segregating when the standard deviation between donors was above 5%. A statistical classification framework was built to diagnose cytomegalovirus status from the catalog of TCR beta chain sequences. V and J gene assignment, in a later analysis, came from comparing TCR nucleotide sequences with IMGT/GENE-DB human TR gene sequences. A later analysis assigned CDR3 sequences and most-parsimonious VDJ recombination scenarios with the TCRdist pipeline. In a later analysis, each TCR beta chain was defined by its CDR3 amino acid sequence together with its V-gene family, and reads lacking a unique V-gene family were excluded. As a way to deal with suspected cross-contamination and a sequencing artifact, a later analysis dropped roughly 620 nucleotide sequences that were highly shared and had low generation probability. In a later analysis, a clonal expansion index was calculated for each public chain from normalized within-repertoire ranks of inferred template counts. A later analysis computed generation probabilities with a VDJ recombination model fitted to out-of-frame rearrangements, and checked the results against IGoR. Hypergeometric tests were used in a later analysis to score TCR-TCR, TCR-HLA and TCR-CMV co-occurrence, with a repertoire-size bias correction applied to the TCR pairs. To estimate false discovery rates, a later analysis permuted the HLA or CMV assignments 20 times. A later analysis grouped co-occurring TCRs with DBSCAN, adding TCRdist sequence similarity when clustering within HLA-allele-positive subsets. Repertoires with fewer than 30,000 or more than 120,000 public chains were left out of co-occurrence clustering, as were five repertoires with anomalous nucleotide sharing. Not all clones reach the TCRdb copy of this immuneACCESS table, which keeps in-frame sequences only. Checked studies attribute under half of the gap to unresolved V genes and leave the rest unexplained. V and J calls and clone size are as listed in that table; D and trimming were resolved from the DNA. Present in this sample are under 130,000 clones, about 13% of which were seen just once. About 16% of the sample is in the top ten clones.

The cohort was made up of about 610 healthy bone marrow donors. All cohort members were sampled while nominally healthy, although unrecorded immune exposures were likely present. The donor was CMV seropositive and belonged to the group of more than 250 seropositive cohort members. A peripheral blood sample was provided by each donor, and peripheral blood mononuclear cells were used for TCR beta sequencing. Genomic DNA was extracted from the blood cell samples with the Qiagen DNeasy Blood Extraction Kit. The rearrangement combines TRBV6-5 with TRBJ1-2, and 7 junction bases match TRBD1. This clonotype originated in a man aged 35-49 years in good health and CMV-seropositive. Sequenced material: PBMCs. DNA sequence: TGTGCCAGCAGCCCCCGGACAGGACCTCTTGGCTACACCTTC. This is translated as CASSPRTGPLGYTF.